This T cell receptor beta chain was identified during a study of neoadjuvant anti-PD-1 for oral cavity cancer. At the level of the study: Patients without progression got a fourth dose around day 43.

In this sample, this clone turned up a few times. Antigen: not known. General study results and limits: TCR analyses covered only a few patients per response group.

Documented time point: after neoadjuvant nivolumab, at surgical resection. The patients had HPV-negative, locally advanced oral cavity squamous cell carcinoma. The CDR3 consists of 12 residues. Trimming removed 5 bases from V and 6 bases from J; junction bases left unmatched: 3. CDR1 and CDR2 from the germline V gene are SGHTA and FQGNSA. The table came from immunoSEQ multiplex PCR; TCRdb's copy has only in-frame clones and leaves some out. This table holds over 13,000 clones, around 72% found once. Here the sequenced sample was PBMCs, taken after nivolumab (anti-PD-1) treatment. This rearrangement joins TRBV7-2 to TRBJ2-7; 8 bases match TRBD2. This clonotype was sampled from a person aged 35-79 years with oral cavity squamous cell carcinoma. CDR3: CASSPAGVEQYF. In DNA form, the CDR3 reads TGTGCCAGCAGCCCAGCGGGGGTCGAGCAGTACTTC.